The clone carrying this T cell receptor beta chain was counted at least ten times. Clinical history as reported by participants underpinned cohort assignment. Recovered Cohort 3 donors showed two negative PCRs, clearance, or symptom resolution. This sample is part of a study of blood T cell repertoires in COVID-19. Authors' analysis steps: Researchers report that nucleated cell counts were estimated from reference gene primer amplification. Data came from immunoSEQ multiplex PCR; TCRdb stores just in-frame clones and leaves some out. Clone size and the V and J calls come from that table; the DNA yielded D and trimming. The sample holds over 400,000 clones, 75% to 90% seen once. The sample comprised PBMCs or T cells enriched from blood (not recorded which). The receptor's source is an older woman who had recovered from COVID-19.

DNA for the CDR3: TGTGCCAGCCTCGGGACAGGGGGCGTCTTAAGGACTGAAGCTTTCTTT. Protein sequence: CASLGTGGVLRTEAFF. This chain links TRBV11-3 with TRBJ1-1, with 12 bases that match TRBD1. This CDR3 is built from 16 residues. CDR1 is SGHNT, CDR2 YENEEA, per germline. J lost 5 bases, V lost 8 bases, and 12 bases had no gene match.